The 30 T cell receptor beta chains below all came from one sample that was sequenced in a study of glioma-infiltrating T cells. Amplification of TCR alpha and beta CDR3 regions from RNA used iRepertoire nested multiplex PCR. Each CDR3 protein gets one entry after TCRdb re-called the multiplex PCR reads with MiXCR. The top ten hold 35% to 40% of the sample, which has approximately 93,000 distinct CDR3 sequences, around 40% seen once. Sequencing used glioma tissue, nonneoplastic brain tissue, or PBMCs (not recorded which). The origin of the receptors is a human donor with low-grade glioma or glioblastoma, undergoing nonglioma brain surgery, or in good health (not recorded which).

With respect to this clonotype: The CDR3 carries no conserved terminal phenylalanine or tryptophan, so it likely arises from a read error. V usage is TRBV19 and J usage is TRBJ2-1, with D possibly TRBD2 on 6 matching bases. The CDR3 is made up of 13 amino acids. V was cut by 8 bases and J by 5 bases, with 13 bases left in between. Looked up from germline, CDR1 is LNHDA and CDR2 is SQIVND (reference sequence). CDR3 protein: CASGPTSNNEQFL. The CDR3 nucleotides read TGTGCCAGTGGACCTACTAGCAACAATGAGCAGTTCTTA.

This clonotype occurred many times. The rearrangement links TRBV10-3 to TRBJ2-2; D is possibly TRBD2 (6 bases). Germline CDR1 and CDR2: ENHRY and SYGVKD. V was trimmed by 4 bases and J by 3 bases, leaving 12 bases between them. The CDR3 runs to 15 residues. The DNA for the CDR3 is TGTGCCATCAGTGCGACGGGGGAGGACACCGGGGAGCTGTTTTTT. It is translated as CAISATGEDTGELFF.

This clonotype was picked up many times. J is TRBJ2-3 and V is TRBV6-1; 8 nucleotides align to TRBD1. V lost 3 bases, J lost 1 base, and 3 bases stayed unmatched. Germline CDR1 and CDR2: MNHNS and SASEGT. The CDR3 extends over 15 amino acids. The CDR3 loop reads CASSEWGQGTDTQYF. In DNA form, the CDR3 reads TGTGCCAGCAGTGAGTGGGGACAGGGCACAGATACGCAGTATTTT.

As concerns this clonotype: It may be a read error: a sequence one base away is much more abundant. The V call is TRBV25-1, the J call TRBJ1-2; a possible D gene is TRBD1 (6 bases). Germline V gene sequence: CDR1 MGHDK, CDR2 SYGVNS. The ends were cut back, 7 bases at V and 5 bases at J, with 17 bases in the middle. This CDR3 region has 14 residues. In DNA, the CDR3 is TGTGCCAGCAACAAAACAGGGTCAGCATATGGCTACACCTTC. Protein product: CASNKTGSAYGYTF.

Turning to this clonotype: The CDR3 does not close with the conserved phenylalanine or tryptophan, likely indicating a read error. The chain combines TRBV29-1 with TRBJ2-1; D is tentatively TRBD1 or TRBD2 (7 bases each). The J call may not be correct, given that the DNA end is closer to TRBJ2-5. The CDR3 is made up of 16 amino acids. Germline CDR1 SQVTM, CDR2 ANQGSEA. CDR3 in amino acids: CSVEGGGQLLTETQYL. The CDR3 DNA reads as TGCAGCGTTGAGGGGGGGGGACAGCTTTTGACAGAGACCCAGTACCTC.

The sample holds many counts of this clonotype. The chain combines TRBV27 with TRBJ2-1; TRBD2 matches at 14 bases. V trimming: 5 bases; J trimming: 8 bases; junction bases outside the gene matches: 8. Germline CDR1 and CDR2: MNHEY and SMNVEV (reference sequence). The CDR3 runs 16 residues. The CDR3 protein is CASSRLAGGLRDEQFF. CDR3 coding DNA: TGTGCCAGCAGTCGACTAGCGGGAGGGCTAAGGGATGAGCAGTTCTTC.

This clonotype was observed many times. The chain is built from TRBV7-8 and TRBJ2-1; D could derive from TRBD1 or TRBD2 (6 bases each). CDR3 length: 17 residues. V was trimmed by 0 bases and J by 2 bases, leaving 14 bases between them. CDR1 is SGHVS and CDR2 is FQNEAQ in the germline V gene. CDR3 residues: CASSLAKGGTPYNEQFF. The CDR3 nucleotides are TGTGCCAGCAGCTTAGCTAAGGGCGGGACACCCTACAATGAGCAGTTCTTC.

This clonotype came up many times. The rearrangement links TRBV24-1 to TRBJ2-3; no firm D call. There are 11 residues in the CDR3. The germline V gene encodes CDR1 KGHDR and CDR2 SFDVKD. Trimming took off 10 bases at V and 6 bases at J, with 10 bases between the two ends. In nucleotides, the CDR3 is TGTGCCACTGCATCTGGGGATACGCAGTATTTT. Protein product: CATASGDTQYF.

This clonotype was observed many times. The chain is built from TRBV7-9 and TRBJ1-2, with D unresolved. The ends were cut back, 7 bases at V and 6 bases at J, with 15 bases in the middle. This CDR3 comprises 13 residues. CDR1 and CDR2 from the germline V gene are SEHNR and FQNEAQ (reference sequence). CDR3 in amino acids: CASTALNRNGYTF. For the CDR3, the DNA is TGTGCCAGCACGGCTTTGAATCGGAATGGCTACACCTTC.

This clonotype was observed many times. The genes are TRBV6-1 and TRBJ1-1; D uncertain. V lost 5 bases and J 6 bases, leaving 13 bases between the germline ends. The CDR3 length is 13 residues. Germline lookup yields CDR1 MNHNS and CDR2 SASEGT. The CDR3 is CASSFNTGAEAFF. DNA of the CDR3: TGTGCCAGCAGTTTCAACACGGGAGCTGAAGCTTTCTTT.

This clonotype was seen at least ten times. The gene calls are TRBV6-1 and TRBJ1-5; 8 nucleotides line up with TRBD1. CDR1 and CDR2 (germline): MNHNS, SASEGT. V shed 5 bases, J shed 5 bases, and the junction held 8 bases outside the gene matches. The CDR3 has 15 amino acids. The CDR3 spells CASSQDRGGYQPQHF. CDR3 coding DNA: TGTGCCAGCAGTCAAGACAGGGGAGGCTATCAGCCCCAGCATTTT.

Concerning this clonotype: Relative to the germline gene, one junction end is altered; a read error may explain this. The V call is TRBV10-1, the J call TRBJ2-7, with D possibly being TRBD1 (6 bases). The CDR3 extends over 14 amino acids. The germline V gene has CDR1 WNHNN and CDR2 SYGVQD (reference sequence). The CDR3 here is CASSRRTDLYEQYF. The CDR3 nucleotides read TGTGCCAGCAGCAGAAGGACAGACCTCTACGAGCAATACTTC.

A note on this clonotype: One junction end does not reproduce the germline sequence, and a read error may be involved. CDR3 amino acids: CASSLAGMNTEALF. In DNA, the CDR3 is TGTGCCAGCAGCCTAGCAGGGATGAACACTGAAGCTTTATTT. This chain connects TRBV7-2 to TRBJ1-1, with D maybe TRBD1 (5 bases). Germline V gives CDR1 SGHTA, CDR2 FQGNSA. The CDR3 has 14 residues.

The chain is built from TRBV6-2 or TRBV6-3 and TRBJ1-1, with D tentatively TRBD1 (6 bases). This CDR3 comprises 14 residues. Trimming pared 6 bases from V and 0 bases from J, leaving 11 bases between. Germline lookup yields CDR1 MNHEY and CDR2 SVGEGT. CDR3 amino acids: CASRPRQVNTEAFF. CDR3 bases: TGTGCCAGCAGACCTAGACAGGTGAACACTGAAGCTTTCTTT.

This clonotype has at least ten counts. In DNA form, the CDR3 reads TGTGCCAGCAGGGGACTAGCGGGAGCAGGGGTTGAGCAGTTCTTC. Protein sequence: CASRGLAGAGVEQFF. V and J are TRBV6-4 and TRBJ2-1; TRBD2 matches 14 bases. This CDR3 comprises 15 residues. The V and J ends lost 6 bases and 9 bases, in that order; junction bases with no gene match: 7. Germline CDR1 is MRHNA and CDR2 is SNTAGT.

Concerning this clonotype itself: Possible read error: a much larger clone is one base away. The chain carries TRBV4-3 and TRBJ2-7; D not resolved. Trimming removed 0 bases at V and 9 bases at J, with 15 bases between. Germline loops: CDR1 LGHNA, CDR2 YSLEER. The CDR3 has 14 residues. The CDR3 region is CASSQDLATTRQYF. As DNA, the CDR3 is TGCGCCAGCAGCCAAGATTTGGCCACTACGAGGCAGTACTTC.

This clonotype was counted ten times or more. The V call is TRBV6-2 or TRBV6-3, the J call TRBJ2-7; TRBD2 matches at 8 bases. There are 20 residues in the CDR3. V shed 1 base, J shed 5 bases, and the junction held 22 bases outside the gene matches. CDR1 is MNHEY and CDR2 is SVGEGT in the germline V gene. This CDR3 reads CASSYFFRRESGGPYDEQYF. The CDR3 region has the DNA TGTGCCAGCAGTTACTTTTTCAGGCGAGAAAGCGGGGGCCCTTATGACGAGCAGTACTTC.

V usage is TRBV9 and J usage is TRBJ2-1; no reliable D call. Per the germline V gene, CDR1 is SGDLS and CDR2 is YYNGEE. There are 14 residues in the CDR3. Trimming stripped 0 bases from V and 3 bases from J, with 7 bases between. The CDR3 DNA reads as TGTGCCAGCAGCGTAGTTCCTAGCTACAATGAGCAGTTCTTC. It yields the protein CASSVVPSYNEQFF. The full variable domain, with the rest looked up from reference TRBV9 and TRBJ2-1, is DSGVTQTPKHLITATGQRVTLRCSPRSGDLSVYWYQQSLDQGLQFLIQYYNGEERAKGNILERFSAQQFPDLHSELNLSSLELGDSALYFCASSVVPSYNEQFFGPGTRLTVL.

Ten or more counts support this clonotype. This chain uses TRBV2 with TRBJ2-1; D is uncertain. The CDR3 has 11 amino acids. Deletions cut 2 bases from V and 7 bases from J, with 3 bases between. Germline-derived CDR1 and CDR2 are SNHLY and FYNNEI. CDR3 region: CASSEPNEQFF. The CDR3, as DNA: TGTGCCAGCAGTGAACCGAATGAGCAGTTCTTC.

The sample holds many counts of this clonotype. The chain has TRBV18 and TRBJ2-2; unclear D gene. The V gene lost 0 bases and the J gene lost 6 bases, with 5 bases spanning the gap. The CDR3 has 13 amino acids. Germline assignment: CDR1 KGHSH and CDR2 LQKENI. The CDR3 bases are TGTGCCAGCTCACCACCGTGGGCCGGGGAGCTGTTTTTT. This encodes CASSPPWAGELFF.

The chain has TRBV6-1 and TRBJ2-5, with TRBD2 matching 12 bases. The CDR3 totals 15 residues. The germline V gene has CDR1 MNHNS and CDR2 SASEGT. V lost 5 bases, J lost 4 bases, and 5 bases stayed unmatched. The CDR3 spells CASSLTSGGSETQYF. CDR3 nucleotides: TGTGCCAGCAGTCTCACTAGCGGGGGGTCAGAGACCCAGTACTTC.

This clonotype was picked up many times. The chain employs TRBV6-2 or TRBV6-3 and TRBJ2-7, with TRBD2 as a possible D gene (5 bases). The CDR3 runs to 14 residues. Trimming pared 5 bases from V and 1 base from J, leaving 12 bases between. In germline, CDR1 is MNHEY, CDR2 SVGEGT. The CDR3 nucleotides are TGTGCCAGCAGTGTGAGGGTGGGATCCTACGAGCAGTACTTC. This codes for CASSVRVGSYEQYF.

This clonotype was detected a few times. The rearrangement links TRBV5-6 to TRBJ2-6; D not resolved. The CDR3 loop spans 14 amino acids. Trimming removed 4 bases from V and 4 bases from J, with 9 bases in between. Germline assignment: CDR1 SGHDT and CDR2 YYEEEE. CDR3: CASSPRGGANVLTF. The CDR3 bases are TGTGCCAGCAGCCCCCGTGGCGGGGCCAACGTCCTGACTTTC.

The gene calls are TRBV5-5 and TRBJ2-1; TRBD2 matches at 7 bases. The CDR3 length is 15 residues. Trimming took 0 bases from V and 2 from J; bases not matched to a gene: 2. Germline V CDR1 and CDR2: SGHKS, YYEKEE (reference sequence). Written as DNA, the CDR3 is TGTGCCAGCAGCTTGGGACTAGCCCCCTACAATGAGCAGTTCTTC. Translated, it gives CASSLGLAPYNEQFF.

This clonotype was seen many times. The chain joins TRBV11-3 to TRBJ2-1, with D maybe TRBD2 (5 bases). This CDR3 has 13 amino acids. Trimming took off 6 bases at V and 8 bases at J, with 14 bases between the two ends. Germline CDR1 reads SGHNT; CDR2 reads YENEEA. DNA for the CDR3: TGTGCCAGCAGTCCCGTCCGAGGGTATGAGCAGTTCTTC. This encodes CASSPVRGYEQFF.

This clonotype showed up just once. The gene calls are TRBV6-6 and TRBJ1-1, with TRBD1 as a possible D gene (5 bases). Per the germline V gene, CDR1 is MNHNY and CDR2 is SVGAGI (reference sequence). The CDR3 length is 14 residues. The germline V and J ends were trimmed by 2 bases and 1 base, with 8 bases remaining between them. The CDR3 sequence: CASSYRQTNTEAFF. The CDR3 nucleotides are TGTGCCAGCAGTTACCGACAGACGAACACTGAAGCTTTCTTT.

V is TRBV27 and J is TRBJ1-6; D uncertain. Trimming removed 4 bases at V and 0 bases at J, with 16 bases between. Germline CDR1 and CDR2: MNHEY and SMNVEV (reference sequence). The CDR3 is made up of 18 amino acids. The CDR3 spells CASSYLPSTSSYNSPLHF. In DNA, the CDR3 is TGTGCCAGCAGTTACCTCCCGTCGACCAGCTCCTATAATTCACCCCTCCACTTT.

A few counts support this clonotype. The genes are TRBV9 and TRBJ2-7; TRBD2 might be the D (5 bases). V dropped 0 bases and J dropped 0 bases, with 10 bases sitting between them. Germline loops: CDR1 SGDLS, CDR2 YYNGEE. The CDR3 extends over 15 amino acids. The CDR3 DNA sequence: TGTGCCAGCAGCGTAGCGGACGGGGTCTCCTACGAGCAGTACTTC. Amino acids: CASSVADGVSYEQYF.

The chain employs TRBV29-1 and TRBJ2-3; D might be TRBD1 (5 bases). V was cut by 7 bases and J by 0 bases, with 8 bases left in between. Germline CDR1 and CDR2: SQVTM and ANQGSEA. This CDR3 has 12 residues. DNA of the CDR3: TGCAGCGGGGGCCTCAGCACAGATACGCAGTATTTT. It codes for CSGGLSTDTQYF.

This clonotype was detected ten times or more. The chain uses TRBV19 and TRBJ2-3; 9 positions agree with TRBD2. CDR3 length: 14 amino acids. With 3 bases clipped from V and 13 bases from J, the junction kept 11 bases outside the gene matches. Per germline, CDR1 LNHDA and CDR2 SQIVND (reference sequence). The chain's CDR3 is CASSISSGKFQEYF. In nucleotides, the CDR3 is TGTGCCAGTAGTATTTCTAGCGGGAAGTTCCAGGAGTATTTT.